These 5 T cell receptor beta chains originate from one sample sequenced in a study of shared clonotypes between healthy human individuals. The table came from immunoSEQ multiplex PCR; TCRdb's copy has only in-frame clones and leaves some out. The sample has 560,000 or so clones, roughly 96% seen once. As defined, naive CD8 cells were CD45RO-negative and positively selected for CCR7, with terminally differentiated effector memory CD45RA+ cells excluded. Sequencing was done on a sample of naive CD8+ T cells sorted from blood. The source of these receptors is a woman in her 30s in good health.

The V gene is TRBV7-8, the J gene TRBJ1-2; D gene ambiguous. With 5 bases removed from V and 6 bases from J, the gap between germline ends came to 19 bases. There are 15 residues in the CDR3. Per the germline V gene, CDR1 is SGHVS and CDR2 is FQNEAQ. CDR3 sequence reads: CASSPPAVRANGYTF. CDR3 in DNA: TGTGCCAGCAGCCCTCCGGCGGTTAGGGCAAATGGCTACACCTTC.

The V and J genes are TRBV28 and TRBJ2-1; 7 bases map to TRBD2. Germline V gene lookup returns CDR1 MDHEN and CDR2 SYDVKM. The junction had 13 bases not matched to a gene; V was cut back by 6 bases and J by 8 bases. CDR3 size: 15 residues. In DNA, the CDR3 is TGTGCCAGCAGCCCCGCAGAGGGGAGGGTCGATGAGCAGTTCTTC. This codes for CASSPAEGRVDEQFF.

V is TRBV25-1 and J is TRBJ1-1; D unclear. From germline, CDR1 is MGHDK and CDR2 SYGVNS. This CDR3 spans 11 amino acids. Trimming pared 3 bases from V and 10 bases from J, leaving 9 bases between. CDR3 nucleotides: TGTGCCAGCAGTGATTTGACGCGAGCTTTCTTT. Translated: CASSDLTRAFF.

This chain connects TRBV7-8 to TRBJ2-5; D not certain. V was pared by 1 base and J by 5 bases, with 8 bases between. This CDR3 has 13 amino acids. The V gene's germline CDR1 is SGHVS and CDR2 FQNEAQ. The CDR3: CASSLGFRETQYF. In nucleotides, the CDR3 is TGTGCCAGCAGCTTAGGCTTCCGGGAGACCCAGTACTTC.

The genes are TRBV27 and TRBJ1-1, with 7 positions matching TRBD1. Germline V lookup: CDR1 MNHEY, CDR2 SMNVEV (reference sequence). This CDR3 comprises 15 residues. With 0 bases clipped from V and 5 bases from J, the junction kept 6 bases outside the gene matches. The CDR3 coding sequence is TGTGCCAGCAGTTTATCCTCCAGGGGGGGGACTGAAGCTTTCTTT. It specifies CASSLSSRGGTEAFF.